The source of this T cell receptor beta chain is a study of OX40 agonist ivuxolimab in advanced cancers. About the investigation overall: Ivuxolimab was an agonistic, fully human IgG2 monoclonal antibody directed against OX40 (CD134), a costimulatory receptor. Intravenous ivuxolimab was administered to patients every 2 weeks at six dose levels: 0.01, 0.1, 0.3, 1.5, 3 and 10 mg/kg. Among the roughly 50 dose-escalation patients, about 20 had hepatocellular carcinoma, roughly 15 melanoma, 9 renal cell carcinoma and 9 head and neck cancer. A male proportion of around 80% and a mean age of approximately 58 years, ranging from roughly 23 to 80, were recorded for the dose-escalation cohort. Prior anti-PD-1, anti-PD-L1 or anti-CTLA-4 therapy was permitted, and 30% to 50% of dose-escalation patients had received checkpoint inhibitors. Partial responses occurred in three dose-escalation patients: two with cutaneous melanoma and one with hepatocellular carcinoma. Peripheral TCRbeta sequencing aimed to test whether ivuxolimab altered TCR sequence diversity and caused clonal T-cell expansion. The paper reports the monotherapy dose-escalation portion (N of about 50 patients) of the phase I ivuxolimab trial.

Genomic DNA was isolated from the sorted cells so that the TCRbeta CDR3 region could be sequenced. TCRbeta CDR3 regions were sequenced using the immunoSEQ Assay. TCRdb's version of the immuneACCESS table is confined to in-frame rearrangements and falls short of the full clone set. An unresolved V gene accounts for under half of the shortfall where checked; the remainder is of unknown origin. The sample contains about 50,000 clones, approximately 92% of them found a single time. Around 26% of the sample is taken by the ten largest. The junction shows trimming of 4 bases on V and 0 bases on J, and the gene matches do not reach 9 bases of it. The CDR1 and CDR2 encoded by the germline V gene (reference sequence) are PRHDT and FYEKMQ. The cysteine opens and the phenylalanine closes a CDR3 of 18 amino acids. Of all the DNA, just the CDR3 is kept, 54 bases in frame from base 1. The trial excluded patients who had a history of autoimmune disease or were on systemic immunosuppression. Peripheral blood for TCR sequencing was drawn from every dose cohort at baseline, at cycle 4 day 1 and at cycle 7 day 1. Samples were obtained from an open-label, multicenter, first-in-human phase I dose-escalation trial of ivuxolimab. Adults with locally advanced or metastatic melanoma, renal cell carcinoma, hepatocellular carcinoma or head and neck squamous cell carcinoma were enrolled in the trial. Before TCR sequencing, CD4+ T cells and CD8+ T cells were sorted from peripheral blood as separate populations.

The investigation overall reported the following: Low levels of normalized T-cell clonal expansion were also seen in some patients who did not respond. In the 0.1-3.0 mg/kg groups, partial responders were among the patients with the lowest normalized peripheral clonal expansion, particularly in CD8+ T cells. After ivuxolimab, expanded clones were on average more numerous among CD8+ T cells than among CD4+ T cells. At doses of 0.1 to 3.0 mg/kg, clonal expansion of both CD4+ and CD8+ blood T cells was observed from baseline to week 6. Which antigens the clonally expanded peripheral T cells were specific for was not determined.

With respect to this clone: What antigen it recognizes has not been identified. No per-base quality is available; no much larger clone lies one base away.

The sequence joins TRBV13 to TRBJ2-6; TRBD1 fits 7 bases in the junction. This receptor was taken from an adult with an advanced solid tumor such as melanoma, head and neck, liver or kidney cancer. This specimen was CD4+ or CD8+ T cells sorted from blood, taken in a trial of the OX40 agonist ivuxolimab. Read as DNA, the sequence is TGTGCCAGCAGCTCCCGGGACAGCCTTTTCTCTGGGGCCAACGTCCTGACTTTC. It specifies CASSSRDSLFSGANVLTF.